This T cell receptor (beta chain) was found in a study of blood T cell repertoires in COVID-19. Study-level background: Sites in the United States, Italy and Spain provided acute and convalescent COVID-19 samples.

The protocol was immunoSEQ multiplex PCR, while the TCRdb copy is restricted to in-frame clones and leaves out a portion. The repertoire consists of under 300,000 clones, with roughly 82% occurring once and the leading ten covering 4% to 6%. The clonotype comes from a woman of 80 years or more with active or convalescent COVID-19. The sample consisted of peripheral blood.

CDR3 sequence (DNA): TGTGCCAGCAGCGGCGGAGGACAGCTTTATGGCTACACCTTC. This gives the protein CASSGGGQLYGYTF. The chain joins TRBV7-2 to TRBJ1-2; TRBD1 is a possible D gene (6 bases). V dropped 5 bases and J dropped 5 bases, with 15 bases sitting between them. From germline, CDR1 is SGHTA and CDR2 FQGNSA. The CDR3 is made up of 14 amino acids.